Listed below are T cell receptor beta chains from one sample, sequenced in a study of shared clonotypes between healthy human individuals. Sequenced by immunoSEQ multiplex PCR; TCRdb stores in-frame clones only, minus some. The sample records more than 1.2 million clones, approximately 98.5% being singletons. The specimen was naive CD4+ T cells sorted from blood. Receptor source: a man younger than 45 in good health. CDR3s include the opening cysteine and the closing phenylalanine or tryptophan. D genes are given only for firm matches. Part of the rows lack a size; the others show once, few, many or a class for expanded clones.

-	-	TRBV29-1	TRBJ2-3	CSVEEDTTPDTQYF	TGCAGCGTTGAAGAGGACACAACTCCAGATACGCAGTATTTT
-	TRBD2	TRBV10-2	TRBJ2-7	CASSESASGSYEQYF	TGCGCCAGCAGTGAGTCGGCTAGCGGGAGCTACGAGCAGTACTTC
-	-	TRBV2	TRBJ2-7	CASSEEGRYEQYF	TGTGCCAGCAGTGAAGAGGGCCGGTACGAGCAGTACTTC
-	-	TRBV11-1	TRBJ2-7	CASRERTGVSEQYF	TGTGCCAGCAGGGAGAGGACGGGAGTCTCCGAGCAGTACTTC
-	TRBD1	TRBV11-2	TRBJ2-6	CASGTRDRGYGANVLTF	TGTGCCAGCGGAACCCGGGACAGGGGGTATGGGGCCAACGTCCTGACTTTC
-	TRBD2	TRBV7-9	TRBJ2-1	CANRLAGSLYNEQFF	TGTGCCAACCGACTAGCGGGAAGCCTTTACAATGAGCAGTTCTTC
-	-	TRBV29-1	TRBJ1-3	CSVVVGTPKSGNTIYF	TGCAGCGTTGTCGTGGGGACGCCGAAGTCTGGAAACACCATATATTTT
-	TRBD2	TRBV4-2	TRBJ2-5	CASSRGLAGEETQYF	TGTGCCAGCAGCCGGGGACTAGCGGGAGAAGAGACCCAGTACTTC
once	TRBD2	TRBV18	TRBJ2-2	CASSGRLAGVGGANTGELFF	TGTGCCAGCTCAGGGCGACTAGCGGGAGTCGGTGGCGCGAACACCGGGGAGCTGTTTTTT
-	TRBD1	TRBV6-4	TRBJ2-3	CASSDSSPGTGGLGTDTQYF	TGTGCCAGCAGTGACTCAAGTCCCGGGACAGGGGGCTTGGGCACAGATACGCAGTATTTT
-	-	TRBV4-1	TRBJ2-2	CASSQAAGAGELFF	TGCGCCAGCAGCCAAGCCGCTGGGGCAGGGGAGCTGTTTTTT
-	TRBD1	TRBV11-3	TRBJ2-1	CASSRDRGNNEQFF	TGTGCCAGCAGCCGAGACAGGGGCAACAATGAGCAGTTCTTC
-	-	TRBV5-3	TRBJ2-2	CAKETRAGELFF	TGTGCCAAAGAAACCCGGGCCGGGGAGCTGTTTTTT
-	-	TRBV11-2	TRBJ1-2	CASSQLAVGRDDYGYTF	TGTGCCAGCAGCCAATTAGCTGTCGGCCGAGACGACTATGGCTACACCTTC
once	TRBD2	TRBV11-2	TRBJ2-1	CASSPITSGRANEQFF	TGTGCCAGCAGCCCCATAACTAGCGGGAGGGCGAATGAGCAGTTCTTC
once	-	TRBV4-3	TRBJ2-3	CASSQDLSTDTQYF	TGCGCCAGCAGCCAAGATCTCAGCACAGATACGCAGTATTTT
-	-	TRBV5-1	TRBJ1-1	CASSTGGGASTEAFF	TGCGCCAGCAGCACCGGTGGGGGTGCGAGTACTGAAGCTTTCTTT
-	-	TRBV7-6	TRBJ2-1	CASSPLPTNNEQFF	TGTGCCAGCAGCCCCCTCCCTACAAACAATGAGCAGTTCTTC
-	-	TRBV18	TRBJ1-5	CASSPKADQPQHF	TGTGCCAGCTCACCGAAGGCGGATCAGCCCCAGCATTTT
once	-	TRBV9	TRBJ1-2	CASRGSGGYTF	TGTGCCAGCAGGGGGTCGGGTGGCTACACCTTC
-	-	TRBV7-8	TRBJ2-1	CASSFQETYNEQFF	TGTGCCAGCAGCTTCCAGGAAACCTACAATGAGCAGTTCTTC
-	TRBD2	TRBV18	TRBJ2-3	CASTMTSGTDTQYF	TGTGCCAGCACTATGACTAGCGGCACAGATACGCAGTATTTT
-	-	TRBV2	TRBJ2-3	CASSARADTDTQYF	TGTGCCAGCAGTGCGCGGGCCGACACAGATACGCAGTATTTT
once	-	TRBV6-5	TRBJ2-5	CASRTDTQETQYF	TGTGCCAGCAGAACGGACACACAAGAGACCCAGTACTTC
-	-	TRBV7-2	TRBJ1-5	CASSPYGTPSRNQPQHF	TGTGCCAGCAGCCCATACGGGACGCCCTCGAGGAATCAGCCCCAGCATTTT
-	TRBD1	TRBV10-3	TRBJ2-1	CASTGVSSYNEQFF	TGTGCCAGTACAGGGGTTTCCTCCTACAATGAGCAGTTCTTC
-	-	TRBV4-2	TRBJ2-7	CASSQVDDSSYEQYF	TGTGCCAGCAGCCAAGTGGACGATAGCTCCTACGAGCAGTACTTC
-	-	TRBV19	TRBJ2-7	CATQWVQGGEQYF	TGTGCCACCCAATGGGTCCAGGGCGGCGAGCAGTACTTC
-	-	TRBV9	TRBJ2-1	CASSVGVYEQFF	TGTGCCAGCAGCGTGGGGGTATATGAGCAGTTCTTC
-	TRBD1	TRBV18	TRBJ2-1	CASSSNTGGKNEQFF	TGTGCCAGCTCAAGTAATACAGGGGGTAAGAATGAGCAGTTCTTC
-	-	TRBV5-1	TRBJ2-1	CASSLYGPDNEQFF	TGCGCCAGCAGCTTGTACGGGCCTGACAATGAGCAGTTCTTC
-	TRBD1	TRBV9	TRBJ2-1	CASSGQGSSYNEQFF	TGTGCCAGCAGCGGACAGGGGTCGTCCTACAATGAGCAGTTCTTC